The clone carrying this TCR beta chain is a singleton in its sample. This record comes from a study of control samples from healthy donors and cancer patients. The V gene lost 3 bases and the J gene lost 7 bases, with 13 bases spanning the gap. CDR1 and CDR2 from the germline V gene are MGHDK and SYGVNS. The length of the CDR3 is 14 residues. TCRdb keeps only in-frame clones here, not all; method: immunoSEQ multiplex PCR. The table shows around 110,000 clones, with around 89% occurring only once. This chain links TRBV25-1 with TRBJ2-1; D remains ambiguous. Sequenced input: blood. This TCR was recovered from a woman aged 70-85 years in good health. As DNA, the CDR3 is TGTGCCAGCAGTGATGACCCCCGAACGAATGAGCAGTTCTTC. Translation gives CASSDDPRTNEQFF.